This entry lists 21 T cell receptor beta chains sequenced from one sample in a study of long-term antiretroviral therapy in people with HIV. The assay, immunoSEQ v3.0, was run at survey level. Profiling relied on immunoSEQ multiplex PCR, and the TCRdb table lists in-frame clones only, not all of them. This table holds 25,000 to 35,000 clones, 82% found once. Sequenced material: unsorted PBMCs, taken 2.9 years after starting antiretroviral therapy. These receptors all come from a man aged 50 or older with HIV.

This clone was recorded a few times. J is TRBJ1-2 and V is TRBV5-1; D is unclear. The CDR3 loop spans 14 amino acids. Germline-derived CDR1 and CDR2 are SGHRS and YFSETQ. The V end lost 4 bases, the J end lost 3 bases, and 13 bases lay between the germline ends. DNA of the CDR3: TGCGCCAGCAGCCGTTCCAGCGGAGACTATGGCTACACCTTC. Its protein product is CASSRSSGDYGYTF.

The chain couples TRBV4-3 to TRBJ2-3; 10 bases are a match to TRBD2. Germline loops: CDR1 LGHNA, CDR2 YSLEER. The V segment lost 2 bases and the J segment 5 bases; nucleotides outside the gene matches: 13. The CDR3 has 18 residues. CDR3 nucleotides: TGCGCCAGCAGCCAAAGGATTGTGGGAGCGGGGGGGTTAGATACGCAGTATTTT. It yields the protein CASSQRIVGAGGLDTQYF.

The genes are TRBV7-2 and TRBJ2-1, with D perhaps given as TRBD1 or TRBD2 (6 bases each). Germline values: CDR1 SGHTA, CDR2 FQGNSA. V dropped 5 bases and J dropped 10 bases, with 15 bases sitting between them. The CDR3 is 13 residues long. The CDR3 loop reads CASSPFRGDEQFF. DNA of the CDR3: TGTGCCAGCAGCCCCTTTAGGGGGGACGAGCAGTTCTTC.

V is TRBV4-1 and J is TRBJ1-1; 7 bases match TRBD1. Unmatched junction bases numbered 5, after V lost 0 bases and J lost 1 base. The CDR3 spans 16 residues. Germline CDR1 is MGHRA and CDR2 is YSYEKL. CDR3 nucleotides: TGCGCCAGCAGCCAAGATCCGGGACAGCGGAACACTGAAGCTTTCTTT. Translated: CASSQDPGQRNTEAFF.

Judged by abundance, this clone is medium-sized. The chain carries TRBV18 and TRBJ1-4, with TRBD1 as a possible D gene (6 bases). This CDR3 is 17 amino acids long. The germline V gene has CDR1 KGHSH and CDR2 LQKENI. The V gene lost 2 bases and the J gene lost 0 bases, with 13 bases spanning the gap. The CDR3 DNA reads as TGTGCCAGCTCACCAGCAATGCAGGGGACAACTAATGAAAAACTGTTTTTT. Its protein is CASSPAMQGTTNEKLFF.

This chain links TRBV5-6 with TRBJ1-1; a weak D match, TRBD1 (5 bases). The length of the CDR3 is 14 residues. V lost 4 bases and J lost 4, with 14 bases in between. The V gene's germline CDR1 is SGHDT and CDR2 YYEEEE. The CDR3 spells CASSADRRFTEAFF. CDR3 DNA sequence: TGTGCCAGCAGCGCCGACAGACGATTCACTGAAGCTTTCTTT. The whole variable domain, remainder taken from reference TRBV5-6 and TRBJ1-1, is DAGVTQSPTHLIKTRGQQVTLRCSPKSGHDTVSWYQQALGQGPQFIFQYYEEEERQRGNFPDRFSGHQFPNYSSELNVNALLLGDSALYLCASSADRRFTEAFFGQGTRLTVV.

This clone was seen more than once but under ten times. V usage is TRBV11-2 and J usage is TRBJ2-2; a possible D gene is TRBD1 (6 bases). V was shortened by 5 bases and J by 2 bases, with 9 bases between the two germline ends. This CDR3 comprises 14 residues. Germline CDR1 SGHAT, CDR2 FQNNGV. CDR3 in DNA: TGTGCCAGCAGCAGGGGACAAAACACCGGGGAGCTGTTTTTT. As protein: CASSRGQNTGELFF. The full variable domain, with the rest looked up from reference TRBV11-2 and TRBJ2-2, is EAGVAQSPRYKIIEKRQSVAFWCNPISGHATLYWYQQILGQGPKLLIQFQNNGVVDDSQLPKDRFSAERLKGVDSTLKIQPAKLEDSAVYLCASSRGQNTGELFFGEGSRLTVL.

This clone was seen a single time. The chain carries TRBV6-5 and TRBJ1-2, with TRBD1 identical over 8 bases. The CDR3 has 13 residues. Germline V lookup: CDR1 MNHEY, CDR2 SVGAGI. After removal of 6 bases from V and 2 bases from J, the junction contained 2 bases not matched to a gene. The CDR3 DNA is TGTGCCAGCAGCGGACAGGGCAACTATGGCTACACCTTC. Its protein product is CASSGQGNYGYTF.

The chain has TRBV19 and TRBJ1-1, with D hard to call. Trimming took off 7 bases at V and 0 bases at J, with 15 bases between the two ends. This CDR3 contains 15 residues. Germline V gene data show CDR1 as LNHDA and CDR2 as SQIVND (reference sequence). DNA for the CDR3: TGTGCCAGTACCTCCACTGGACTTTTGAACACTGAAGCTTTCTTT. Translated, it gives CASTSTGLLNTEAFF.

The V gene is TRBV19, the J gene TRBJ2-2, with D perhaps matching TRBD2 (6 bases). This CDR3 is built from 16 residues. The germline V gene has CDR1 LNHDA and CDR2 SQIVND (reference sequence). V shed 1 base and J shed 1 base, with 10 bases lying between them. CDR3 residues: CASSIGRGRNTGELFF. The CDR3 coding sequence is TGTGCCAGTAGTATAGGGAGGGGACGGAACACCGGGGAGCTGTTTTTT.

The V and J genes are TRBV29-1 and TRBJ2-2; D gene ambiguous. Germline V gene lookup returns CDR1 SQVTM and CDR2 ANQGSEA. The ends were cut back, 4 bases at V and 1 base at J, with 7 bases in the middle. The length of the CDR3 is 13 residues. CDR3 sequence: CSVVPGNTGELFF. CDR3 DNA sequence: TGCAGCGTTGTTCCGGGGAACACCGGGGAGCTGTTTTTT.

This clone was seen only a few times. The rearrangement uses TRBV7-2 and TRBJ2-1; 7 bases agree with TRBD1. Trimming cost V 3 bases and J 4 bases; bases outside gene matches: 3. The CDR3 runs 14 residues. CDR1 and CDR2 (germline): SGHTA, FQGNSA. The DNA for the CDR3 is TGTGCCAGCAGCTTGACAGGGAATTACAATGAGCAGTTCTTC. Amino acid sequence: CASSLTGNYNEQFF. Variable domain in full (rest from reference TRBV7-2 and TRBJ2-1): GAGVSQSPSNKVTEKGKDVELRCDPISGHTALYWYRQSLGQGLEFLIYFQGNSAPDKSGLPSDRFSAERTGGSVSTLTIQRTQQEDSAVYLCASSLTGNYNEQFFGPGTRLTVL.

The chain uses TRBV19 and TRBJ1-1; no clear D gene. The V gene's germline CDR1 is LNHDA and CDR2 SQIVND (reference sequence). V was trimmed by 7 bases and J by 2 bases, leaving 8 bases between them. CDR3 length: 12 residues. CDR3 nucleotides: TGTGCCAGTACCAAGGATAACACTGAAGCTTTCTTT. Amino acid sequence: CASTKDNTEAFF.

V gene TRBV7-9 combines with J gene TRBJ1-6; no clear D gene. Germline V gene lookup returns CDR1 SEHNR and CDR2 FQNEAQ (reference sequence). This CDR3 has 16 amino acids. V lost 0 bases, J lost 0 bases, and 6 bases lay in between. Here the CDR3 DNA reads TGTGCCAGCAGCTTAGCCCAAAGCTCCTATAATTCACCCCTCCACTTT. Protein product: CASSLAQSSYNSPLHF.

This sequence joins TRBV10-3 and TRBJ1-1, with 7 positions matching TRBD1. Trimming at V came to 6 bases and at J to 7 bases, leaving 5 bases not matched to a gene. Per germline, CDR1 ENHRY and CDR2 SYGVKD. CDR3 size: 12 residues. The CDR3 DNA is TGTGCCATCAGAGACAGGGTTAGTGAAGCTTTCTTT. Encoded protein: CAIRDRVSEAFF.

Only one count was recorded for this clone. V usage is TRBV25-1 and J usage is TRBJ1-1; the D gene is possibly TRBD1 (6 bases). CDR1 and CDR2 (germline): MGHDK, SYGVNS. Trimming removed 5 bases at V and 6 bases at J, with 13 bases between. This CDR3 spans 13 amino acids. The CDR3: CASSTTGLPEAFF. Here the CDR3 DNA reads TGTGCCAGCAGTACCACAGGGTTGCCTGAAGCTTTCTTT. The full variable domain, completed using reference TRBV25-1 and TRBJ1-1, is EADIYQTPRYLVIGTGKKITLECSQTMGHDKMYWYQQDPGMELHLIHYSYGVNSTEKGDLSSESTVSRIRTEHFPLTLESARPSHTSQYLCASSTTGLPEAFFGQGTRLTVV.

The CDR3 DNA is TGCGCCAGCAGCCCCCGCGGACAGGGTGTAAACACCATATATTTT. Its protein product is CASSPRGQGVNTIYF. The V call is TRBV4-3, the J call TRBJ1-3; 8 nucleotides align to TRBD1. This CDR3 spans 15 amino acids. The V gene's germline CDR1 is LGHNA and CDR2 YSLEER. The V and J ends lost 4 bases and 6 bases, in that order; junction bases with no gene match: 8.

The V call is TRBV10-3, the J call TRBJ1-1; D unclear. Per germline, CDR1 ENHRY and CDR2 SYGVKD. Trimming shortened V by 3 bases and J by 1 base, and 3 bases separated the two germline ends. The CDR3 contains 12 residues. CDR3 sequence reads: CAISEGNTEAFF. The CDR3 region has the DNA TGTGCCATCAGTGAAGGGAACACTGAAGCTTTCTTT.

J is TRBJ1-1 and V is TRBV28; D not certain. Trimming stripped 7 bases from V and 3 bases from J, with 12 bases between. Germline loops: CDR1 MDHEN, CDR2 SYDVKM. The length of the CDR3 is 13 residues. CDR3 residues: CASTLPGYTEAFF. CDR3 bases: TGTGCCAGCACCCTACCGGGATACACTGAAGCTTTCTTT.

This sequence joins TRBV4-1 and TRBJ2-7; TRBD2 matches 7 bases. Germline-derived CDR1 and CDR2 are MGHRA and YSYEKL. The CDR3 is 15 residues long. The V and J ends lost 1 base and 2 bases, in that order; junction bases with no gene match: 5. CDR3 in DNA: TGCGCCAGCAGCCAAGCGGGGGGTAGGCCCTACGAGCAGTACTTC. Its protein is CASSQAGGRPYEQYF.

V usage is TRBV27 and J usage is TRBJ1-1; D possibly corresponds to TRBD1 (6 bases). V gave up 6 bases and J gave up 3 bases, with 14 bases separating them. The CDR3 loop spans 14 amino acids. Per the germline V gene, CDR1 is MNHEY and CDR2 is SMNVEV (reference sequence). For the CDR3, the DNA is TGTGCCAGCAGCTCAATACAGGGTTACACTGAAGCTTTCTTT. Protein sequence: CASSSIQGYTEAFF.